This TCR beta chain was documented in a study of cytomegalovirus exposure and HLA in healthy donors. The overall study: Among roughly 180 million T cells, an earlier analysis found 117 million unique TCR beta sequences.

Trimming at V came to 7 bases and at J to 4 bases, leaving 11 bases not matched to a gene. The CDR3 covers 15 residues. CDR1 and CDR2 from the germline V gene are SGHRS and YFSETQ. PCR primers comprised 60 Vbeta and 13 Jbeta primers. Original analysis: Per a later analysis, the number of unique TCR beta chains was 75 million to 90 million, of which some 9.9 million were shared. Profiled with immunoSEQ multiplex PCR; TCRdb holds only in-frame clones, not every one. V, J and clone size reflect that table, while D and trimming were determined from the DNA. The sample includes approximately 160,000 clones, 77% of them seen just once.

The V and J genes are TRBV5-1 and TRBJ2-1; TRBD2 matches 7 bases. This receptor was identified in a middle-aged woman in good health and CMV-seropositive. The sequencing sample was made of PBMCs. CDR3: CASSQEPSGYNEQFF. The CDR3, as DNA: TGCGCCAGCTCCCAGGAGCCTAGCGGTTACAATGAGCAGTTCTTC.